These T cell receptor beta chains were read from a single sample in a study of blood T cell repertoires in COVID-19. The repertoire was sequenced with immunoSEQ multiplex PCR; TCRdb's copy has only in-frame clones and lacks some. Here the sample spans about 210,000 clones, around 81% being singletons. The specimen sequenced was PBMCs or T cells enriched from blood (not recorded which). The receptor set was obtained from a woman aged 45-65 years with acute COVID-19. Each CDR3 is given with its conserved first and last residue. A D gene is named only where the DNA matches it firmly. The listing skips clone size in some rows; elsewhere it reads once, few, many or a size class.

cdr3_length	v_call	clone_size	d_call	j_call	cdr3_aa	cdr3_nt
13	TRBV14	-	-	TRBJ2-7	CASSQVRAYEQYF	TGTGCCAGCAGCCAAGTCCGGGCCTACGAGCAGTACTTC
13	TRBV18	-	-	TRBJ1-4	CATTLGFEGKLFF	TGTGCCACAACATTAGGATTTGAGGGAAAACTGTTTTTT
13	TRBV6-5	-	-	TRBJ1-2	CASTFDRLSGYTF	TGTGCCAGCACCTTCGACAGGTTATCGGGCTACACCTTC
15	TRBV11-2	-	-	TRBJ1-4	CASSLELLPNEKLFF	TGTGCCAGCAGCTTAGAACTTCTACCTAATGAAAAACTGTTTTTT
19	TRBV9	-	-	TRBJ1-1	CASSVVPDGKRVMNTEAFF	TGTGCCAGCAGCGTAGTCCCTGATGGGAAGAGGGTCATGAACACTGAAGCTTTCTTT
15	TRBV7-3	-	TRBD2	TRBJ2-7	CASSLSAGVTHEQYF	TGTGCCAGCAGCTTATCAGCGGGAGTTACCCACGAGCAGTACTTC
17	TRBV7-8	-	-	TRBJ2-1	CASSSARYYGSYNEQFF	TGTGCCAGCAGCTCCGCCAGATATTATGGCTCCTACAATGAGCAGTTCTTC
13	TRBV27	-	-	TRBJ2-3	CASSFYNTDTQYF	TGTGCCAGCAGCTTTTATAACACAGATACGCAGTATTTT
15	TRBV11-2	-	TRBD2	TRBJ2-7	CASSLGLAKHYEQYF	TGTGCCAGCAGCTTAGGACTAGCGAAACACTACGAGCAGTACTTC
15	TRBV6-2/TRBV6-3	-	TRBD1	TRBJ1-4	CASSSLTGTNEKLFF	TGTGCCAGCAGTTCCCTGACAGGGACTAATGAAAAACTGTTTTTT
15	TRBV5-1	-	-	TRBJ2-7	CASSFNWGAEYEQYF	TGCGCCAGCAGCTTCAATTGGGGAGCAGAATACGAGCAGTACTTC
14	TRBV5-1	few	-	TRBJ1-2	CASSFEAGKYGYTF	TGCGCCAGCAGCTTCGAGGCAGGGAAGTATGGCTACACCTTC
14	TRBV3-1/TRBV3-2	-	-	TRBJ2-4	CASSPGVAKNIQYF	TGTGCCAGCAGCCCAGGGGTGGCCAAAAACATTCAGTACTTC
15	TRBV28	-	TRBD1	TRBJ2-7	CASSSPGGNSYEQYF	TGTGCCAGCAGTTCGCCAGGGGGTAATAGCTACGAGCAGTACTTC
13	TRBV2	-	-	TRBJ2-3	CASSYSGTDTQYF	TGTGCCAGCAGTTATAGCGGTACAGATACGCAGTATTTT
14	TRBV11-3	-	-	TRBJ2-2	CASSRTAPTGELFF	TGTGCCAGCAGCCGGACAGCTCCCACCGGGGAGCTGTTTTTT